Listed below are T cell receptor beta chains from one sample, sequenced in a study of T-cell reconstitution after alpha-beta-depleted transplantation in children. TCRdb reprocessed the PCR reads with MiXCR, giving one entry per CDR3 protein. The profile shows approximately 500,000 distinct CDR3 sequences, 27% of them singletons. Sequenced material: PBMCs, taken before TCRalphabeta/CD19-depleted stem cell transplant. Receptor source: a boy under two years old with Wiskott-Aldrich syndrome, due to receive a stem cell transplant. Each CDR3 is given with its conserved first and last residue. The order of the fields is J gene, clone size, D gene, V gene, CDR3 protein, CDR3 DNA. The D gene is left open where the match is weak. The size entry is marked missing in some rows and otherwise reads once, few, many or a size class.

>TRBJ2-2|few|-|TRBV24-1
CATPSTENTGELFF
TGTGCCACCCCCTCCACAGAAAACACCGGGGAGCTGTTTTTT
>TRBJ1-1|-|-|TRBV6-1
CASSGRGANTEAFF
TGTGCCAGCAGTGGGAGGGGGGCTAACACTGAAGCTTTCTTT
>TRBJ1-1|few|-|TRBV5-1
CASSVPGRWVTEAFF
TGCGCCAGCAGCGTACCGGGACGGTGGGTCACTGAAGCTTTCTTT
>TRBJ2-7|-|TRBD1|TRBV19
CASSSSGTGNSYEQYF
TGTGCCAGTAGTTCCTCCGGGACAGGGAACTCCTACGAGCAGTACTTC
>TRBJ2-2|few|TRBD2|TRBV10-3
CAISVSGGRVNTGELFF
TGTGCCATCAGTGTGTCGGGCGGGAGAGTTAACACCGGGGAGCTGTTTTTT
>TRBJ2-4|-|-|TRBV27
CASSLSGGLAKNIQYF
TGTGCCAGCAGTTTATCCGGCGGTTTAGCCAAAAACATTCAGTACTTC
>TRBJ2-5|-|TRBD2|TRBV5-1
CASSLRGAGEETQYF
TGCGCCAGCAGCTTAAGAGGAGCGGGGGAAGAGACCCAGTACTTC
>TRBJ2-1|many|TRBD2|TRBV5-1
CASSSGLAGGDEQFF
TGTGCCAGCAGTTCTGGACTAGCGGGAGGGGATGAGCAGTTCTTC
>TRBJ1-1|few|-|TRBV6-2/TRBV6-3
CASSYVGTNTEAFF
TGTGCCAGCAGTTACGTTGGGACGAACACTGAAGCTTTCTTT
>TRBJ1-5|-|-|TRBV9
CASSGESEQPQHF
TGTGCCAGCAGCGGGGAGTCGGAACAGCCCCAGCATTTT
>TRBJ2-2|-|-|TRBV10-2
CASSESGGTTGELFF
TGCGCCAGCAGTGAGTCGGGCGGGACCACCGGGGAGCTGTTTTTT
>TRBJ2-5|few|TRBD1|TRBV5-1
CASSRLASTGGMETQYF
TGCGCCAGCAGTCGGTTGGCCTCGACAGGGGGGATGGAGACCCAGTACTTC
>TRBJ2-3|-|-|TRBV29-1
CSVEANTQYF
TGCAGCGTTGAGGCCAATACGCAGTATTTT
>TRBJ2-7|few|-|TRBV6-1
CASSEGGRLNNYEQYF
TGTGCCAGCAGTGAAGGAGGGCGCCTAAACAACTACGAGCAGTACTTC
>TRBJ2-5|-|-|TRBV10-3
CAISPGGQETQYF
TGTGCCATCAGCCCCGGGGGCCAAGAGACCCAGTACTTC
>TRBJ2-1|few|-|TRBV29-1
CSVERGSGLYNEQFF
TGCAGCGTTGAAAGGGGGAGCGGGTTATACAATGAGCAGTTCTTC
>TRBJ1-3|-|-|TRBV12-3/TRBV12-4
CASSQTSGSHGNTIYF
TGTGCCAGCAGTCAAACCTCAGGGTCGCATGGAAACACCATATATTTT
>TRBJ2-5|-|TRBD1|TRBV20-1
CSASGDSRQETQYF
TGCAGTGCTAGTGGGGACAGTCGCCAAGAGACCCAGTACTTC
>TRBJ2-3|few|TRBD2|TRBV3-1
CASSQEISGVTQYF
TGTGCCAGCAGCCAAGAAATTAGCGGGGTTACGCAGTATTTT
>TRBJ2-3|-|TRBD2|TRBV5-1
CASSLWVRRGGDTQYF
TGCGCCAGCAGCTTGTGGGTCCGACGGGGGGGAGATACGCAGTATTTT
>TRBJ2-1|few|-|TRBV12-3/TRBV12-4
CASRPLWWQFF
TGTGCCAGCAGGCCACTATGGTGGCAGTTCTTC
>TRBJ1-5|-|TRBD1|TRBV20-1
CSARQGAGNQPQHF
TGCAGTGCGCGACAGGGGGCTGGTAATCAGCCCCAGCATTTT
>TRBJ2-1|-|TRBD2|TRBV15
CATSRGSRDYPVEQFF
TGTGCCACCAGCAGAGGCTCTAGGGACTACCCCGTCGAGCAGTTCTTC
>TRBJ2-1|few|-|TRBV12-3/TRBV12-4
CASSLDGHHSYNEQFF
TGTGCCAGCAGTTTAGACGGACACCATTCCTACAATGAGCAGTTCTTC
>TRBJ1-5|-|-|TRBV6-5
CASSHLDSWRNQPQHF
TGTGCCAGCAGTCACTTAGACAGCTGGCGCAATCAGCCCCAGCATTTT
>TRBJ2-5|-|TRBD2|TRBV27
CASSSTSGLQETQYF
TGTGCCAGCAGTTCGACTAGCGGACTACAAGAGACCCAGTACTTC
>TRBJ1-2|once|-|TRBV24-1
CATSKPLDRYYGYTF
TGTGCCACCAGTAAGCCCTTGGACCGTTACTATGGCTACACCTTC
>TRBJ2-1|many|TRBD2|TRBV11-2
CASSIPGLNNEQFF
TGTGCCAGCAGCATACCGGGACTAAACAATGAGCAGTTCTTC
>TRBJ1-2|-|-|TRBV24-1
CATAEGYYGYTF
TGTGCCACCGCGGAGGGTTACTATGGCTACACCTTC
>TRBJ2-5|-|-|TRBV20-1
CSAPRAGFQETQYF
TGCAGTGCTCCGAGGGCCGGTTTCCAAGAGACCCAGTACTTC
>TRBJ2-5|-|-|TRBV12-3/TRBV12-4
CASSARTAISEETQYF
TGTGCCAGCAGCGCTCGGACAGCGATCTCGGAAGAGACCCAGTACTTC
>TRBJ2-1|few|-|TRBV5-5
CASSLFGHNSEQFF
TGTGCCAGCAGCTTGTTTGGGCACAACAGTGAGCAGTTCTTC
>TRBJ2-5|few|-|TRBV5-1
CASSFYRDQTQYF
TGCGCCAGCAGCTTCTACAGGGATCAGACCCAGTACTTC
>TRBJ2-1|-|TRBD2|TRBV27
CASTPTSGLDEQFF
TGTGCCAGCACACCGACTAGCGGGTTGGATGAGCAGTTCTTC
>TRBJ2-5|-|-|TRBV25-1
CASSELGGGRFPQYF
TGTGCCAGCAGTGAATTAGGGGGAGGCCGCTTCCCCCAGTACTTC
>TRBJ1-2|-|-|TRBV28
CASSFASYGYTF
TGTGCCAGCAGTTTCGCAAGCTATGGCTACACCTTC
>TRBJ2-7|few|TRBD2|TRBV27
CASSLQRAGGTSGIFYEQYF
TGTGCCAGCAGTTTGCAGAGAGCCGGAGGGACTAGCGGGATCTTCTACGAGCAGTACTTC
>TRBJ1-3|-|-|TRBV20-1
CSASSRSGNTIYF
TGCAGTGCTAGCTCGCGCTCTGGAAACACCATATATTTT
>TRBJ2-1|-|TRBD2|TRBV18
CASSPLTSGYNEQFF
TGTGCCAGCTCACCCTTGACTAGCGGCTACAATGAGCAGTTCTTC
>TRBJ1-5|-|TRBD1|TRBV29-1
CSVKTGDSNQPQHF
TGCAGCGTTAAAACAGGGGACAGCAATCAGCCCCAGCATTTT
>TRBJ2-5|-|TRBD2|TRBV10-3
CAISTSGALTETQYF
TGTGCCATCAGCACTAGCGGTGCTTTAACGGAGACCCAGTACTTC
>TRBJ2-5|few|-|TRBV5-1
CASSSSQPLWETQYF
TGCGCCAGCAGCTCGTCCCAGCCCTTGTGGGAGACCCAGTACTTC
>TRBJ2-5|-|TRBD2|TRBV7-3
CASSEGLAGVETQYF
TGTGCCAGCAGCGAAGGACTAGCGGGAGTAGAGACCCAGTACTTC
>TRBJ2-1|-|-|TRBV5-1
CASSLGKGEPRNNEQFF
TGCGCCAGCAGCTTGGGCAAGGGCGAACCTAGGAACAATGAGCAGTTCTTC
>TRBJ2-7|few|TRBD2|TRBV20-1
CSARWTSGSEQYF
TGCAGTGCTAGATGGACTAGCGGGAGCGAGCAGTACTTC
>TRBJ2-1|-|TRBD2|TRBV4-1
CASSSRWTSGRTYSYNEQFF
TGCGCCAGCAGCTCGCGATGGACTAGCGGGAGGACCTACTCCTACAATGAGCAGTTCTTC
>TRBJ1-2|-|TRBD1|TRBV20-1
CSARVWSGTGGVYGYTF
TGCAGTGCTAGGGTCTGGTCGGGGACAGGGGGCGTCTATGGCTACACCTTC